Presented here are 30 T cell receptor beta chains from one specimen sequenced in a study of cytomegalovirus exposure and HLA in healthy donors. In the PCR, 60 Vbeta and 13 Jbeta primers were used. Assay: immunoSEQ multiplex PCR; the TCRdb copy retains only in-frame clones and omits some. This table has 200,000 to 250,000 clones, around 89% appearing once. Specimen: PBMCs. The receptors were gathered from a young woman in good health and CMV-seronegative.

This chain uses TRBV11-2 with TRBJ2-2; perhaps TRBD2 as D (6 bases). This CDR3 contains 16 residues. V lost 5 bases and J 1 base, leaving 14 bases between the germline ends. The germline gives CDR1 SGHAT, CDR2 FQNNGV. CDR3 nucleotides: TGTGCCAGCAGCCGGAGGAGGGTTGGGAACACCGGGGAGCTGTTTTTT. This codes for CASSRRRVGNTGELFF.

The chain has TRBV19 and TRBJ2-2; 8 bases match TRBD1. The junction had 6 bases not matched to a gene; V was cut back by 3 bases and J by 3 bases. The CDR3 contains 16 residues. Germline CDR1 is LNHDA and CDR2 is SQIVND (reference sequence). CDR3 DNA: TGTGCCAGTAGTATCTCAGGACAGGGAGACACCGGGGAGCTGTTTTTT. Translated: CASSISGQGDTGELFF.

The chain uses TRBV27 and TRBJ2-5; TRBD1 is a possible D gene (5 bases). Trimming removed 5 bases from V and 4 bases from J, with 17 bases in between. The CDR3 is made up of 15 amino acids. CDR1 is MNHEY and CDR2 is SMNVEV in the germline V gene (reference sequence). CDR3 sequence reads: CASSPRPTGAETQYF. CDR3 sequence (DNA): TGTGCCAGCAGTCCGAGACCAACAGGTGCAGAGACCCAGTACTTC.

The rearrangement uses TRBV6-5 and TRBJ2-2; 7 positions agree with TRBD2. V lost 5 bases, J lost 0 bases, and 3 bases stayed unmatched. The CDR3 extends over 15 amino acids. Germline CDR1 reads MNHEY; CDR2 reads SVGAGI. The CDR3 region is CASSPLAANTGELFF. CDR3 nucleotides: TGTGCCAGCAGTCCCCTAGCGGCGAACACCGGGGAGCTGTTTTTT.

The chain links TRBV18 to TRBJ2-7; D is unclear. CDR3 size: 12 residues. Germline CDR1 is KGHSH and CDR2 is LQKENI. The V and J ends lost 3 bases and 0 bases respectively, with 3 bases between them. DNA of the CDR3: TGTGCCAGCTCACCTAGCTCCTACGAGCAGTACTTC. Translating it yields CASSPSSYEQYF. Combining the CDR3 with reference TRBV18 and TRBJ2-7 gives the whole variable domain NAGVMQNPRHLVRRRGQEARLRCSPMKGHSHVYWYRQLPEEGLKFMVYLQKENIIDESGMPKERFSAEFPKEGPSILRIQQVVRGDSAAYFCASSPSSYEQYFGPGTRLTVT.

The chain uses TRBV19 and TRBJ2-3; 10 positions match TRBD2. V trimming: 4 bases; J trimming: 4 bases; junction bases outside the gene matches: 8. From germline, CDR1 is LNHDA and CDR2 SQIVND (reference sequence). The CDR3 is 16 residues long. CDR3 DNA: TGTGCCAGTAGTAAATATGGGACTAGCGTGGCAGATACGCAGTATTTT. Protein product: CASSKYGTSVADTQYF.

The CDR3 coding sequence is TGTGCCAGCAGCTTATTTACTAGCACAGATACGCAGTATTTT. This codes for CASSLFTSTDTQYF. The chain recombines TRBV7-2 with TRBJ2-3; D ambiguous. In germline, CDR1 is SGHTA, CDR2 FQGNSA. The CDR3 covers 14 residues. The germline V and J ends were trimmed by 2 bases and 0 bases, with 6 bases remaining between them.

The genes are TRBV4-1 and TRBJ1-1; no clear D gene. The CDR3 is 15 residues long. Germline V CDR1 and CDR2: MGHRA, YSYEKL. Trimming stripped 1 base from V and 4 bases from J, with 13 bases between. In DNA form, the CDR3 reads TGCGCCAGCAGCCAAGGCGGCGGAGGTCTCACTGAAGCTTTCTTT. Protein sequence: CASSQGGGGLTEAFF.

This clone was detected only a few times. V and J are TRBV11-3 and TRBJ1-2; D not certain. CDR1 SGHNT and CDR2 YENEEA come from the germline V gene. Trimming took 1 base from V and 3 from J, leaving 6 bases between them. CDR3 length: 13 amino acids. The CDR3 reads CASSLGYYYGYTF. CDR3 in DNA: TGTGCCAGCAGCTTAGGATACTACTATGGCTACACCTTC.

This chain joins TRBV7-9 and TRBJ1-2; tentatively, D is TRBD1 (6 bases). This CDR3 has 14 residues. Trimming removed 6 bases from V and 2 bases from J, with 13 bases in between. Germline CDR1 is SEHNR and CDR2 is FQNEAQ (reference sequence). The CDR3 here is CASSGGRRNYGYTF. In DNA, the CDR3 is TGTGCCAGCAGTGGGGGCCGCCGAAACTATGGCTACACCTTC.

V and J are TRBV7-2 and TRBJ2-7; 9 nucleotides agree with TRBD2. The CDR3 extends over 15 amino acids. Germline V gives CDR1 SGHTA, CDR2 FQGNSA. The ends lost 5 bases at V and 2 bases at J; junction bases unmatched: 7. The CDR3 region has the DNA TGTGCCAGCAGCGAAGCGGGAGGCCGTACCTACGAGCAGTACTTC. Translation: CASSEAGGRTYEQYF. The full variable domain, with the rest looked up from reference TRBV7-2 and TRBJ2-7, is GAGVSQSPSNKVTEKGKDVELRCDPISGHTALYWYRQSLGQGLEFLIYFQGNSAPDKSGLPSDRFSAERTGGSVSTLTIQRTQQEDSAVYLCASSEAGGRTYEQYFGPGTRLTVT.

CDR3 sequence (DNA): TGTGCCAGTAGTCTAGGGGGACAAATCAATGAGCAGTTCTTC. Protein product: CASSLGGQINEQFF. This sequence joins TRBV19 and TRBJ2-1, with D tentatively TRBD1 (6 bases). Trimming removed 5 bases at V and 6 bases at J, with 14 bases between. The CDR3 sequence is 14 residues long. Looked up from germline, CDR1 is LNHDA and CDR2 is SQIVND (reference sequence).

This chain joins TRBV7-9 and TRBJ2-1, with 9 bases that match TRBD2. The V and J ends lost 1 base and 5 bases, in that order; junction bases with no gene match: 6. Per germline, CDR1 SEHNR and CDR2 FQNEAQ (reference sequence). The CDR3 sequence is 16 residues long. CDR3 DNA: TGTGCCAGCAGCTTAGGGTCTAGCGGGGTGGACAATGAGCAGTTCTTC. Its protein is CASSLGSSGVDNEQFF.

This sequence joins TRBV11-3 and TRBJ2-5; 13 nucleotides align to TRBD2. Germline CDR1 SGHNT, CDR2 YENEEA. This CDR3 is 19 amino acids long. The V gene end was trimmed by 1 base and the J gene end by 0 bases; junction bases not matched to a gene: 8. The CDR3 reads CASSLGLAGGTQYQETQYF. In DNA, the CDR3 is TGTGCCAGCAGCTTAGGACTAGCGGGAGGTACGCAGTACCAAGAGACCCAGTACTTC.

The rearrangement uses TRBV27 and TRBJ1-1; D is possibly TRBD1 (5 bases). Germline-derived CDR1 and CDR2 are MNHEY and SMNVEV (reference sequence). The CDR3 runs 16 residues. V lost 5 bases and J 3 bases, leaving 19 bases between the germline ends. The CDR3 here is CASSPIQVVGYTEAFF. CDR3 coding DNA: TGTGCCAGCAGTCCGATACAGGTGGTTGGGTACACTGAAGCTTTCTTT.

The chain couples TRBV6-8 to TRBJ1-1; TRBD1 agrees at 8 bases. V lost 6 bases, J lost 4 bases, and 10 bases stayed unmatched. This CDR3 spans 15 amino acids. Looked up from germline, CDR1 is MNHGY and CDR2 is SAAAGT. As DNA, the CDR3 is TGTGCCAGCAGCCAGAAAAACAGGGGGGGCACTGAAGCTTTCTTT. Translation gives CASSQKNRGGTEAFF.

The chain recombines TRBV5-1 with TRBJ1-1; D is unresolved. The length of the CDR3 is 12 residues. Germline V CDR1 and CDR2: SGHRS, YFSETQ. The V end lost 2 bases, the J end lost 7 bases, and 9 bases lay between the germline ends. The DNA of the CDR3 is TGCGCCAGCAGCTTTGGAGGGCTTGAAGCTTTCTTT. Protein: CASSFGGLEAFF. The variable domain in full, completed from reference TRBV5-1 and TRBJ1-1, reads KAGVTQTPRYLIKTRGQQVTLSCSPISGHRSVSWYQQTPGQGLQFLFEYFSETQRNKGNFPGRFSGRQFSNSRSEMNVSTLELGDSALYLCASSFGGLEAFFGQGTRLTVV.

The V call is TRBV7-2, the J call TRBJ1-2, with D possibly TRBD1 on 6 matching bases. The CDR3 is made up of 15 amino acids. V shed 5 bases and J shed 6 bases, with 19 bases lying between them. Germline V CDR1 and CDR2: SGHTA, FQGNSA. The CDR3 loop is CASSTRRGGPNGYTF. CDR3 nucleotide sequence: TGTGCCAGCAGCACGAGGAGGGGGGGCCCCAATGGCTACACCTTC.

This chain links TRBV5-1 with TRBJ2-2; 8 nucleotides agree with TRBD2. The germline CDR1 and CDR2 sequences are SGHRS and YFSETQ. The CDR3 runs to 15 residues. The V segment lost 3 bases and the J segment 4 bases; nucleotides outside the gene matches: 5. CDR3 residues: CASSSGGGPTGELFF. As DNA, the CDR3 is TGCGCCAGCAGCTCCGGCGGGGGGCCCACCGGGGAGCTGTTTTTT. Full variable domain (missing parts from reference TRBV5-1 and TRBJ2-2): KAGVTQTPRYLIKTRGQQVTLSCSPISGHRSVSWYQQTPGQGLQFLFEYFSETQRNKGNFPGRFSGRQFSNSRSEMNVSTLELGDSALYLCASSSGGGPTGELFFGEGSRLTVL.

The V and J genes are TRBV4-3 and TRBJ2-3; tentative D call: TRBD1 (5 bases). This CDR3 has 15 amino acids. Germline V gene sequence: CDR1 LGHNA, CDR2 YSLEER. V lost 7 bases to trimming and J lost 2 bases, with 16 bases between them. The CDR3: CASTPGMGLTDTQYF. CDR3 nucleotide sequence: TGCGCCAGCACACCAGGGATGGGGCTCACAGATACGCAGTATTTT.

This clone was seen a single time. The chain uses TRBV10-3 and TRBJ2-7; D is uncertain. There are 13 residues in the CDR3. Trimming cost V 0 bases and J 6 bases, with 9 bases left between them. Germline V gene sequence: CDR1 ENHRY, CDR2 SYGVKD. CDR3 sequence reads: CAISESPPSEQYF. DNA for the CDR3: TGTGCCATCAGTGAGTCGCCACCCAGCGAGCAGTACTTC.

J is TRBJ2-3 and V is TRBV14; perhaps TRBD2 as D (5 bases). The CDR3 spans 19 residues. The ends were cut back, 1 base at V and 0 bases at J, with 20 bases in the middle. CDR1 and CDR2 from the germline V gene are SGHDN and FVKESK. This CDR3 reads CASSQVPYRGGPSTDTQYF. The CDR3 region has the DNA TGTGCCAGCAGCCAAGTCCCGTACCGCGGAGGCCCTAGCACAGATACGCAGTATTTT.

The chain combines TRBV7-9 with TRBJ2-7; D is unclear. Germline V gene lookup returns CDR1 SEHNR and CDR2 FQNEAQ (reference sequence). This CDR3 has 13 residues. V dropped 5 bases and J dropped 2 bases, with 10 bases sitting between them. The CDR3 sequence is CASSPTQTYEQYF. CDR3 DNA: TGTGCCAGCAGCCCGACACAGACCTACGAGCAGTACTTC.

The chain combines TRBV7-6 with TRBJ2-5, with 10 bases lining up with TRBD2. The J call may be wrong; the DNA end is better matched by TRBJ2-7. Germline CDR1 reads SGHVS; CDR2 reads FNYEAQ. This CDR3 is built from 17 residues. The CDR3 bases are TGTGCCAGCAGCACCCCAGGACCTTCTAGCGGGGGTTACGAGCAGTACTTC. This codes for CASSTPGPSSGGYEQYF.

The J gene is TRBJ2-7, the V gene TRBV11-2, with a tentative D call TRBD1 (5 bases). Germline assignment: CDR1 SGHAT and CDR2 FQNNGV. Trimming pared 4 bases from V and 1 base from J, leaving 11 bases between. The CDR3 runs 14 residues. CDR3 region: CASSSGLLSYEQYF. The CDR3 coding sequence is TGTGCCAGCAGCTCAGGGCTTCTATCCTACGAGCAGTACTTC.

The V gene is TRBV7-2, the J gene TRBJ2-7, with TRBD2 identical over 7 bases. Germline V lookup: CDR1 SGHTA, CDR2 FQGNSA. The J segment lost 7 bases and the V segment lost 4 bases, leaving 7 bases of the junction unmatched. This CDR3 has 13 amino acids. CDR3: CASSSAGRWEQYF. The CDR3 DNA reads TGTGCCAGCAGCTCAGCGGGGAGGTGGGAGCAGTACTTC.

The rearrangement links TRBV5-8 to TRBJ2-5; D may be TRBD1 (5 bases). Trimming shortened V by 0 bases and J by 1 base, and 13 bases separated the two germline ends. Germline V gene data show CDR1 as SGHTS and CDR2 as YDEGEE. The CDR3 has 16 amino acids. The CDR3 here is CASSLDGRVGQETQYF. CDR3 nucleotides: TGTGCCAGCAGCTTGGACGGCAGGGTGGGCCAAGAGACCCAGTACTTC. The full variable domain, with the rest looked up from reference TRBV5-8 and TRBJ2-5, is EAGVTQSPTHLIKTRGQQATLRCSPISGHTSVYWYQQALGLGLQFLLWYDEGEERNRGNFPPRFSGRQFPNYSSELNVNALELEDSALYLCASSLDGRVGQETQYFGPGTRLLVL.

The J gene is TRBJ2-5, the V gene TRBV5-8, with D possibly being TRBD1 (5 bases). Matching the DNA end better, TRBJ2-7 makes the J call doubtful. Looked up from germline, CDR1 is SGHTS and CDR2 is YDEGEE. The CDR3 is made up of 14 amino acids. The CDR3 loop reads CASSSMTVPYEQYF. CDR3 in DNA: TGTGCCAGCAGCTCAATGACAGTTCCCTACGAGCAGTACTTC.

The CDR3 is CASSPGLAVYEQFF. The CDR3 coding sequence is TGCGCCAGCAGCCCGGGACTAGCAGTCTATGAGCAGTTCTTC. The chain uses TRBV5-1 and TRBJ2-1, with TRBD2 matching over 9 bases. Looked up from germline, CDR1 is SGHRS and CDR2 is YFSETQ. Unmatched junction bases numbered 7, after V lost 4 bases and J lost 8 bases. The CDR3 loop spans 14 amino acids.

This clone was found a few times. The chain links TRBV7-9 to TRBJ2-3, with D uncertain. The V end lost 5 bases, the J end lost 2 bases, and 8 bases lay between the germline ends. The CDR3 runs 13 residues. Germline V gives CDR1 SEHNR, CDR2 FQNEAQ (reference sequence). The CDR3 protein is CASSATVTDTQYF. The CDR3 nucleotides read TGTGCCAGCAGCGCTACAGTCACAGATACGCAGTATTTT.